The 20 T cell receptor beta chains below were found in one sample sequenced in a study of T-cell reconstitution after alpha-beta-depleted transplantation in children (TCRdb year 2016). The library was prepared using PCR. Instrument on record: Illumina HiSeq 2500. TCR libraries were prepared with molecular barcoding, using unique molecular identifiers to normalize TCRbeta repertoire quantification. TCRdb reran the public reads through fastp at Q25 and MiXCR, keeping productive beta chains. Merged by CDR3 protein, the rows form single entries marked with the most common genes and DNA. The sample table contains 210,000 or so distinct CDR3 sequences; only one count was recorded for about 11% of them. The biggest ten clones account for over 25% of the sample. The treatment or condition label, read with the paper, signifies: allogeneic hematopoietic cell transplantation with graft depleted of TCRalphabeta T cells and CD19 B cells.

Sequenced material: PBMCs, taken before TCRalphabeta/CD19-depleted stem cell transplant. The receptor source for this set is a child less than two years old with acute myeloid leukemia, due to receive a stem cell transplant.

In this sample, this clonotype turned up many times. The chain has TRBV11-1 and TRBJ2-1; D perhaps matches TRBD1 (5 bases). Per the germline V gene, CDR1 is SGHAT and CDR2 is FQDESV (reference sequence). CDR3 length: 16 amino acids. The ends were cut back, 4 bases at V and 5 bases at J, with 18 bases in the middle. CDR3 sequence reads: CASSSAGFLRHNEQFF. For the CDR3, the DNA is TGTGCCAGCAGCTCAGCAGGGTTCCTCCGACACAATGAGCAGTTCTTC.

On this clonotype: It is likely a read error, because the conserved phenylalanine at the end of the CDR3 is missing. The V call is TRBV5-4, the J call TRBJ2-1, with D tentatively TRBD2 (5 bases). Trimming took 4 bases from V and 7 from J, leaving 15 bases between them. This CDR3 is built from 14 residues. CDR1 is SGHNT and CDR2 is YYREEE in the germline V gene (reference sequence). CDR3 sequence (DNA): TGTGCCAGCAGCGCCACGAGGGAGACGAATGAGCAGTTCTCC. It specifies CASSATRETNEQFS.

This clonotype came up many times. This rearrangement joins TRBV15 to TRBJ1-2, with a tentative D call TRBD1 (5 bases). Trimming removed 0 bases at V and 7 bases at J, with 24 bases between. Germline loops: CDR1 LNHNV, CDR2 YYDKDF (reference sequence). This CDR3 region has 18 residues. This CDR3 is CATSRDRRGLGFGGGYTF. CDR3 sequence (DNA): TGTGCCACCAGCAGAGATCGGAGAGGACTGGGGTTCGGGGGTGGCTACACCTTC.

This clonotype was recorded at least ten times. The gene calls are TRBV5-5 and TRBJ1-4; unclear D gene. Trimming stripped 4 bases from V and 0 bases from J, with 7 bases between. This CDR3 spans 14 amino acids. The germline V gene has CDR1 SGHKS and CDR2 YYEKEE (reference sequence). Written as DNA, the CDR3 is TGTGCCAGCAGCAAACAGTCAACTAATGAAAAACTGTTTTTT. Encoded protein: CASSKQSTNEKLFF. Supplemented by reference TRBV5-5 and TRBJ1-4, the full variable domain reads DAGVTQSPTHLIKTRGQQVTLRCSPISGHKSVSWYQQVLGQGPQFIFQYYEKEERGRGNFPDRFSARQFPNYSSELNVNALLLGDSALYLCASSKQSTNEKLFFGSGTQLSVL.

This clonotype was found a few times. Written as DNA, the CDR3 is TGCGCCAGCAGGTCAGGCCCTGACACAGATACGCAGTATTTT. Amino acids: CASRSGPDTDTQYF. V usage is TRBV5-1 and J usage is TRBJ2-3; no definite D call. Looked up from germline, CDR1 is SGHRS and CDR2 is YFSETQ. Trimming took 5 bases from V and 2 from J, leaving 12 bases between them. The length of the CDR3 is 14 residues.

This clonotype was picked up many times. CDR3 coding DNA: TGTGCCAGCAGCTTGGGTCAGGGTCCCGATGGCTACACCTTC. Residues: CASSLGQGPDGYTF. The chain employs TRBV5-4 and TRBJ1-2, with a weak D call TRBD1 (5 bases). Germline lookup yields CDR1 SGHNT and CDR2 YYREEE (reference sequence). Deletions cut 0 bases from V and 6 bases from J, with 12 bases between. The CDR3 is made up of 14 amino acids.

The sample holds many counts of this clonotype. The gene calls are TRBV20-1 and TRBJ2-1; 7 bases map to TRBD2. Germline CDR1 reads DFQATT; CDR2 reads SNEGSKA (reference sequence). There are 13 residues in the CDR3. Germline trimming cut 5 bases from V and 10 bases from J; bases unmatched to any gene: 11. The CDR3 protein is CSAPRAGAEEQFF. The CDR3 DNA is TGCAGTGCTCCCAGGGCGGGAGCCGAGGAGCAGTTCTTC.

This clonotype was found a few times. V gene TRBV5-3 combines with J gene TRBJ2-1; 7 nucleotides line up with TRBD2. TRBV5-3 is an open reading frame whose function is uncertain. The CDR3 length is 14 residues. Trimming took 4 bases from V and 6 from J; bases not matched to a gene: 7. DNA for the CDR3: TGTGCCAGAAGCGCTGGGCGGGAGATCAATGAGCAGTTCTTC. The encoded protein is CARSAGREINEQFF.

Ten or more counts support this clonotype. This chain uses TRBV27 with TRBJ2-2, with 7 nucleotides matching TRBD1. The junction had 4 bases not matched to a gene; V was cut back by 6 bases and J by 0 bases. The CDR3 is made up of 15 amino acids. Germline CDR1 is MNHEY and CDR2 is SMNVEV (reference sequence). The CDR3 here is CASSRQGANTGELFF. DNA for the CDR3: TGTGCCAGCAGCCGACAGGGCGCGAACACCGGGGAGCTGTTTTTT.

This clonotype was found a few times. The chain uses TRBV5-5 and TRBJ2-1, with unresolved D. Germline loops: CDR1 SGHKS, CDR2 YYEKEE (reference sequence). CDR3 size: 12 residues. V lost 0 bases to trimming and J lost 12 bases, with 10 bases between them. The chain's CDR3 is CASSLGARGQFF. The CDR3 DNA reads TGTGCCAGCAGCTTGGGGGCCCGAGGGCAGTTCTTC.

The table lists this clonotype with many counts. The chain employs TRBV25-1 and TRBJ2-7; D is unresolved. CDR1 is MGHDK, CDR2 SYGVNS, per germline. The CDR3 loop spans 12 amino acids. The V end was cut by 3 bases, the J end by 1 base, with 4 bases between. The CDR3 reads CASSEQSYEQYF. The CDR3 coding sequence is TGTGCCAGCAGTGAGCAGTCCTACGAGCAGTACTTC.

The table lists this clonotype with many counts. The rearrangement links TRBV2 to TRBJ1-2, with unresolved D. Trimming took 1 base from V and 9 from J, leaving 12 bases between them. This CDR3 comprises 13 residues. Germline loops: CDR1 SNHLY, CDR2 FYNNEI. As DNA, the CDR3 is TGTGCCAGCAGTGAAGGGGATGTGCGAAGCTACACCTTC. Encoded protein: CASSEGDVRSYTF.

Ten or more counts support this clonotype. V usage is TRBV20-1 and J usage is TRBJ1-1; maybe TRBD1 (5 bases). The CDR3 loop spans 14 amino acids. Germline CDR1 and CDR2: DFQATT and SNEGSKA (reference sequence). Trimming shortened V by 3 bases and J by 11 bases, and 22 bases separated the two germline ends. The CDR3: CSASSRGVRGTAFF. The CDR3 DNA follows: TGCAGTGCTAGTTCCCGGGGGGTTAGGGGAACGGCTTTCTTT.

This clonotype was detected ten times or more. This chain joins TRBV12-3 or TRBV12-4 and TRBJ2-2; weak D call: TRBD2 (6 bases). The V end was cut by 0 bases, the J end by 0 bases, with 17 bases between. This CDR3 comprises 19 residues. The CDR3 nucleotides read TGTGCCAGCAGTTTAGCCTCAGGACTAACCCTATCGAACACCGGGGAGCTGTTTTTT. It translates to CASSLASGLTLSNTGELFF.

This clonotype was picked up many times. The chain uses TRBV12-3 or TRBV12-4 and TRBJ2-7, with D unclear. This CDR3 has 14 residues. The germline V and J ends were trimmed by 5 bases and 1 base, with 12 bases remaining between them. The CDR3 nucleotides are TGTGCCAGCAGTCCTGGCGTAGGTTCCTACGAGCAGTACTTC. Translated: CASSPGVGSYEQYF.

The rearrangement links TRBV7-2 to TRBJ1-2; 7 nucleotides agree with TRBD1. Germline values: CDR1 SGHTA, CDR2 FQGNSA. The CDR3 is 13 amino acids. The V segment lost 4 bases and the J segment 8 bases; nucleotides outside the gene matches: 7. The CDR3 coding sequence is TGTGCCAGCAGCTCCCGACAGGGCATCGGCTACACCTTC. This sequence encodes CASSSRQGIGYTF.

This clonotype was detected many times. The CDR3 DNA follows: TGCAGCGCCCGGGACACAGGGGGCCTCAATCAGCCCCAGCATTTT. Its protein is CSARDTGGLNQPQHF. V usage is TRBV29-1 and J usage is TRBJ1-5, with TRBD1 matching 9 bases. The germline V gene encodes CDR1 SQVTM and CDR2 ANQGSEA. The CDR3 loop spans 15 amino acids. The J segment lost 3 bases and the V segment lost 7 bases, leaving 10 bases of the junction unmatched.

About this clonotype itself: A clone one base away is much larger, so this may be a read error. CDR3: CDSSQGQFLAGPQHF. CDR3 coding DNA: TGCGACAGCAGCCAAGGCCAGTTCCTTGCGGGGCCCCAGCATTTT. This chain joins TRBV4-1 and TRBJ1-5; the D is unclear. The length of the CDR3 is 15 residues. Germline lookup yields CDR1 MGHRA and CDR2 YSYEKL.

This clonotype was seen at least ten times. The chain employs TRBV29-1 and TRBJ2-2; 13 nucleotides line up with TRBD2. CDR1 SQVTM and CDR2 ANQGSEA come from the germline V gene. With 6 bases clipped from V and 7 bases from J, the junction kept 11 bases outside the gene matches. The CDR3 is 16 amino acids. CDR3 amino acids: CSVPPGLAGWGGELFF. The CDR3 DNA is TGCAGCGTACCACCGGGACTAGCGGGGTGGGGCGGGGAGCTGTTTTTT.

This clonotype has at least ten counts. The rearrangement joins TRBV21-1 to TRBJ2-7; the table assigns TRBD2, which was not confirmed against the DNA. TRBV21-1 is a pseudogene locus. CDR3 size: 17 residues. CDR3 in DNA: TGTGCCAGCAGCAAGACTAGCGGGGGCCGAAAAACCTACGAGCAGTACTTC. Residues: CASSKTSGGRKTYEQYF.